These 9 T cell receptor beta chains were all obtained from the same sample, sequenced in a study of blood T cell repertoires in COVID-19. Sequencing was performed with immunoSEQ multiplex PCR; in TCRdb, only in-frame clones are kept and a portion is missing. The profile covers approximately 190,000 clones, with roughly 87% appearing a single time and approximately 8% taken by the ten largest. The sample taken for sequencing was peripheral blood. The source is an older woman with COVID-19, enrolled during active disease.

The CDR3 region is CASSSNSGTGSTGELFF. The CDR3 nucleotides read TGCGCCAGCAGCTCAAACTCCGGGACAGGGAGCACCGGGGAGCTGTTTTTT. This chain uses TRBV5-1 with TRBJ2-2; 9 nucleotides line up with TRBD1. The CDR3 covers 17 residues. Trimming cost V 3 bases and J 4 bases; bases outside gene matches: 10. Germline assignment: CDR1 SGHRS and CDR2 YFSETQ.

The rearrangement links TRBV19 to TRBJ1-3; D perhaps matches TRBD1 (5 bases). Germline lookup yields CDR1 LNHDA and CDR2 SQIVND (reference sequence). The CDR3 is 15 residues long. With 7 bases removed from V and 0 bases from J, the gap between germline ends came to 13 bases. CDR3 sequence: CASTLGLFSGNTIYF. The CDR3 bases are TGTGCCAGTACCTTGGGACTTTTCTCTGGAAACACCATATATTTT.

The chain recombines TRBV11-3 with TRBJ2-7; 9 nucleotides agree with TRBD1. In germline, CDR1 is SGHNT, CDR2 YENEEA. CDR3 size: 14 residues. The V segment lost 5 bases and the J segment 5 bases; nucleotides outside the gene matches: 7. The CDR3 DNA sequence: TGTGCCAGCAGCCCAGGACAGGGGATCGACGAGCAGTACTTC. Translation gives CASSPGQGIDEQYF. The whole variable domain, filled in from reference TRBV11-3 and TRBJ2-7, reads EAGVVQSPRYKIIEKKQPVAFWCNPISGHNTLYWYLQNLGQGPELLIRYENEEAVDDSQLPKDRFSAERLKGVDSTLKIQPAELGDSAVYLCASSPGQGIDEQYFGPGTRLTVT.

The chain has TRBV11-2 and TRBJ1-2; 7 positions agree with TRBD1. The V segment lost 6 bases and the J segment 8 bases; nucleotides outside the gene matches: 12. CDR3 length: 14 residues. From germline, CDR1 is SGHAT and CDR2 FQNNGV. This CDR3 is CASRKGTVNAGYTF. The CDR3 region has the DNA TGTGCCAGCAGGAAAGGGACAGTCAATGCGGGCTACACCTTC.

This chain connects TRBV28 to TRBJ1-4; tentatively, D is TRBD1 (5 bases). Germline CDR1 reads MDHEN; CDR2 reads SYDVKM. The V and J ends lost 4 bases and 7 bases respectively, with 16 bases between them. CDR3 size: 15 residues. The CDR3 DNA reads as TGTGCCAGCAGTTCCACGCTGGGGGGGAGTGAAAAACTGTTTTTT. Translating gives CASSSTLGGSEKLFF. Combining the CDR3 with reference TRBV28 and TRBJ1-4 gives the whole variable domain DVKVTQSSRYLVKRTGEKVFLECVQDMDHENMFWYRQDPGLGLRLIYFSYDVKMKEKGDIPEGYSVSREKKERFSLILESASTNQTSMYLCASSSTLGGSEKLFFGSGTQLSVL.

The genes are TRBV5-6 and TRBJ1-2; D gene unclear. V was shortened by 4 bases and J by 8 bases, with 12 bases between the two germline ends. Per the germline V gene, CDR1 is SGHDT and CDR2 is YYEEEE. CDR3 length equals 12 residues. This CDR3 reads CASSREQYGYTF. For the CDR3, the DNA is TGTGCCAGCAGCAGAGAACAGTACGGCTACACCTTC.

The CDR3: CASSHDTPVNSPLHF. CDR3 DNA sequence: TGTGCCAGCAGCCACGACACCCCGGTTAATTCACCCCTCCACTTT. This sequence joins TRBV3-1 (or the pseudogene TRBV3-2) and TRBJ1-6; D is uncertain. Per the germline V gene, CDR1 is LGHDT and CDR2 is YNNKEL (reference sequence). The CDR3 runs to 15 residues. Trimming left V 3 bases short and J 6 bases short, with 12 bases between.

The chain couples TRBV2 to TRBJ1-4; possibly TRBD1 for D (5 bases). Trimming removed 6 bases from V and 7 bases from J, with 15 bases in between. The germline V gene has CDR1 SNHLY and CDR2 FYNNEI. The CDR3 totals 14 residues. DNA of the CDR3: TGTGCCAGCAGGGTTTTGGGGGGAAGTGAAAAACTGTTTTTT. This gives the protein CASRVLGGSEKLFF.

The genes are TRBV20-1 and TRBJ2-7; 9 positions agree with TRBD2. This CDR3 region has 13 residues. J was trimmed by 8 bases and V by 3 bases; bases with no gene match: 8. Germline V gene sequence: CDR1 DFQATT, CDR2 SNEGSKA (reference sequence). The CDR3 loop is CSASSSGRLKQYF. DNA of the CDR3: TGCAGTGCTAGTAGTAGCGGGAGATTGAAGCAGTACTTC.